This TCR beta chain was observed in a study of beta chain features in type 1 diabetes (dated by TCRdb to the late 2010s). Regarding the complete study: Patients and healthy donors did not differ in mean age, gender distribution, total cell number or subset yield. A total of around 110,000,000 sorted cells were examined across all samples, and a strong correlation was observed between cell number per subset and RNA yield. The study compared the TCRB repertoires of sorted circulating CD4+ T cell subsets in recently diagnosed type 1 diabetes patients with those in matched healthy donors. Regulatory and stem cell-like memory subsets were obtained from only 8 patients and roughly 8 healthy donors, while naive and central memory subsets were obtained from all 30 or so donors.

The High Capacity cDNA Reverse Transcription Kit was used to reverse transcribe all of the isolated RNA, meaning that expressed TCRB transcripts were what got sequenced. Deep immunoSEQ sequencing was performed on naive, central memory and regulatory T cell samples, with an average of around 3.5 million total reads per sample. Sorted cells were lysed in RLT buffer, and RNA was extracted using DNase-treated RNeasy Micro or Mini kits according to cell number. To prevent cross-contamination, every cell subset was processed on its own, while patient and healthy donor samples were processed together. The immunoSEQ multiplex PCR was used to amplify TCRB sequences from cDNA, generating 87-bp fragments that spanned the CDR3 region. Amplicons were sequenced on the Illumina HiSeq platform. The authors' pipeline ran thus. Synthetic template baselines were used to correct PCR bias computationally, reads within Hamming distance 2 were collapsed, and singletons that could not be merged were discarded. Reads were aligned against IMGT to assign V, D and J genes, CDR3 length and insertions or deletions at six rearrangement sites. Within each subset, clonotype counts were normalized to sorted cell number, and only after that were true diversity and Gini coefficients computed with the tcR R package. The overlap coefficient, calculated on TCRB nucleotide sequences, was used to quantify repertoire sharing. As a proxy for the pre-selection repertoire, out-of-frame TCRB sequences from naive cells were analyzed. TCRdb re-hosts the immuneACCESS table, in-frame sequences only. Its copies lack some clones; in the studies checked, an unresolved V gene accounts for under half of them, and the cause for the rest is not known. Clone size and the V and J calls come from that table; the DNA yielded D and trimming. The sample table lists approximately 250,000 clones, roughly 25% of them with a count of one. The biggest ten clones account for 0.012% of the sample.

Here is what the overall study found, with its caveats: A moderate but significant shortening of TCRB CDR3 length was observed in type 1 diabetes patients in all four CD4+ subsets. Shorter templates might be favored by PCR, yet because patient and control samples were amplified and corrected together, any such skew would affect both groups equally. The naive, central memory and regulatory TCRB repertoires appeared to resemble one another more closely among patients than among healthy donors. Fewer insertions and more nucleotide deletions at VDJ recombination sites were observed in patients with type 1 diabetes, implying thymic rearrangement abnormalities. HLA sub-analyses involved small numbers of individuals, so any influence of HLA type on TCRB rearrangement remained unresolved. Sequencing cDNA rather than genomic DNA could over-represent highly expressing activated cells, although activation and CD3 levels did not differ between groups.

Each donor gave one peripheral blood draw, roughly 110 mL on average, collected into heparinised tubes. Naive, central memory, regulatory and stem cell-like memory CD4+ T cells were sorted on a BD FACSAria II using a panel including CD45RO, CCR7, CD25, CD127, CD95 and CD27. Purity was above 98% for every sorted population. PBMCs were isolated immediately by Lymphoprep density gradient centrifugation and stained directly without culture. Samples were stained and sorted in pairs, with one healthy donor and one patient per experiment, so that batch effects were minimized. The CDR3 has 14 amino acids, counting the end cysteine and phenylalanine. CDR3 DNA only is kept here, 42 bases in frame from base 1. At the junction V is shortened by 0 bases and J by 7 bases; bases outside the gene matches: 1. Via the germline V gene, CDR1 is SGDLS and CDR2 YYNGEE. Points on this clone: Its antigen specificity is not known. The record has no base qualities; no much larger clone is one base away. Other DNA sequences of this sample code for an identical CDR3.

The specimen was naive CD4+ T cells from blood. Reading the label with the study, this specimen's cell subset or site is: true naive CD4+ T cells. The chain is encoded by TRBV9 joined to TRBJ2-1, with 10 bases matching TRBD1. The clonotype was recovered from a young woman with type 1 diabetes. In nucleotide form, the sequence is TGTGCCAGCAGCGTAGGGGGACAGGGGAATGAGCAGTTCTTC. This yields the protein CASSVGGQGNEQFF.